This T cell receptor beta chain was recorded in a study of blood T cell repertoires in COVID-19. Study summary: Spain, Italy and the United States supplied samples that represented acute and convalescent COVID-19. Nucleic acid was either cDNA or gDNA, and it came from T cells, B-cell-depleted T cells, or PBMCs.

Assay: immunoSEQ multiplex PCR; the TCRdb copy retains only in-frame clones and omits some. The sample shows 270,000 or so clones, around 86% of them seen only once. The V gene's germline CDR1 is MRHNA and CDR2 SNTAGT. With 3 bases clipped from V and 5 bases from J, the junction kept 15 bases outside the gene matches. This CDR3 region has 19 residues. The TCR was taken from a middle-aged woman who had recovered from COVID-19. Material for sequencing was peripheral blood. The V and J genes are TRBV6-4 and TRBJ2-1; TRBD2 agrees at 11 bases. The CDR3 coding sequence is TGTGCCAGCAGTGAATTAGGCGTTGGGTATAGCGGGGGGGACAATGAGCAGTTCTTC. Translating gives CASSELGVGYSGGDNEQFF.